This T cell receptor beta chain was captured by sequencing in a study of OX40 agonist ivuxolimab in advanced cancers. Looking at the study overall: Age averaged roughly 60 years (range roughly 23 to 80), and approximately 80% were male. General study points: At doses 0.1 to 3.0 mg/kg, CD4+ and CD8+ clones expanded. Among T cells, CD8+ cells averaged more expanded clones than CD4+ cells.

This clone was seen only once. Its antigen is not known. The CDR3 spans 16 residues. Trimming cost V 0 bases and J 1 base, with 12 bases left between them. In germline, CDR1 is SGHRS, CDR2 YFSETQ. TCRdb's copy holds only in-frame clones and misses some; the assay was immunoSEQ multiplex PCR. The data contain tens of thousands of clones, 85% to 90% of them seen just once; the ten biggest clones take up roughly 5.9%. Sequencing used CD4+ or CD8+ T cells sorted from blood, obtained in a trial of the OX40 agonist ivuxolimab. The V and J genes are TRBV5-1 and TRBJ2-3; D remains unclear. This TCR came from an adult with an advanced solid tumor such as melanoma, head and neck, liver or kidney cancer. Here the CDR3 reads CASSLGGFGGTDTQYF. Written as DNA, the CDR3 is TGCGCCAGCAGCTTGGGAGGATTTGGCGGCACAGATACGCAGTATTTT. The variable domain in full, with the rest retrieved from reference TRBV5-1 and TRBJ2-3, is KAGVTQTPRYLIKTRGQQVTLSCSPISGHRSVSWYQQTPGQGLQFLFEYFSETQRNKGNFPGRFSGRQFSNSRSEMNVSTLELGDSALYLCASSLGGFGGTDTQYFGPGTRLTVL.